The 18 T cell receptor beta chains reported below all come from one sample, sequenced in a study of T-cell memory formation after mild COVID-19. TCRdb reprocessed the 5' RACE reads with MiXCR, giving one entry per CDR3 protein. The table records hundreds of thousands of distinct CDR3 sequences, 15% to 20% of them present only once. Input material: PBMCs or a T cell subset sorted from them (not recorded which). These receptors all stem from a man between 18 and 35 years old who had mild COVID-19 (a few samples of this study predate the infection). Cell type and time point are not known.

This clonotype has more than one count but fewer than ten. This chain links TRBV7-3 with TRBJ2-3; TRBD2 matches 11 bases. CDR3 length: 17 amino acids. V shed 5 bases and J 2 bases; nucleotides not matched to a gene: 9. Germline V gives CDR1 SGHTA, CDR2 FQGTGA. As DNA, the CDR3 is TGTGCCAGCAGCCGGGGGACTAGCGGACCCTCCACAGATACGCAGTATTTT. Its protein product is CASSRGTSGPSTDTQYF.

This clonotype was seen repeatedly, ten times or more. The chain uses TRBV7-2 and TRBJ1-2; 8 nucleotides agree with TRBD1. The CDR3 has 16 amino acids. Germline V gene sequence: CDR1 SGHTA, CDR2 FQGNSA. The V gene end was trimmed by 8 bases and the J gene end by 0 bases; junction bases not matched to a gene: 11. The CDR3 DNA is TGTGCCAGCCATGCCCCCGGGACAGGAGCTAACTATGGCTACACCTTC. This translates into CASHAPGTGANYGYTF.

With regard to this clonotype: At one of its ends the junction is not consistent with the germline gene, which may arise from a read error. The gene calls are TRBV7-3 and TRBJ2-2; D is unresolved. This CDR3 has 14 residues. Germline assignment: CDR1 SGHTA and CDR2 FQGTGA. The CDR3 DNA follows: TGTGCCATCAGCTTTTTGGAGAACACCGGGGAGCTGTTTTTT. As protein: CAISFLENTGELFF.

The chain employs TRBV5-1 and TRBJ1-1; 7 bases map to TRBD1. V gave up 0 bases and J gave up 4 bases; unmatched junction bases: 6. The germline V gene encodes CDR1 SGHRS and CDR2 YFSETQ. The CDR3 has 15 amino acids. The CDR3 loop reads CASSLEAGGTTEAFF. The CDR3 bases are TGCGCCAGCAGCTTGGAGGCAGGGGGGACCACTGAAGCTTTCTTT.

The V and J genes are TRBV11-2 and TRBJ2-3; D gene uncertain. The CDR3 contains 14 residues. V was shortened by 5 bases and J by 7 bases, with 16 bases between the two germline ends. In germline, CDR1 is SGHAT, CDR2 FQNNGV. DNA of the CDR3: TGTGCCAGCAGCCCTCCCGCAGCAGTTTATACGCAGTATTTT. Protein: CASSPPAAVYTQYF.

The chain carries TRBV10-3 and TRBJ2-3; possibly TRBD1 for D (5 bases). Germline V gene sequence: CDR1 ENHRY, CDR2 SYGVKD. CDR3 size: 15 residues. The V gene lost 0 bases and the J gene lost 6 bases, with 13 bases spanning the gap. The CDR3 sequence is CAISESRNTGDTQYF. CDR3 nucleotide sequence: TGTGCCATCAGTGAGTCGCGGAATACAGGTGATACGCAGTATTTT.

This sequence joins TRBV29-1 and TRBJ1-2; weak D call: TRBD1 (5 bases). Trimming removed 8 bases at V and 4 bases at J, with 17 bases between. The CDR3 consists of 13 residues. CDR1 SQVTM and CDR2 ANQGSEA come from the germline V gene. The CDR3 is CSTRATVGYGYTF. The CDR3 nucleotides read TGCAGCACGAGAGCGACAGTGGGCTATGGCTACACCTTC. Filled out from reference TRBV29-1 and TRBJ1-2, the complete variable domain reads SAVISQKPSRDICQRGTSLTIQCQVDSQVTMMFWYRQQPGQSLTLIATANQGSEATYESGFVIDKFPISRPNLTFSTLTVSNMSPEDSSIYLCSTRATVGYGYTFGSGTRLTVV.

This clonotype was seen a few times. The chain recombines TRBV6-6 with TRBJ1-1; D is perhaps TRBD1 (5 bases). V gave up 6 bases and J gave up 12 bases, with 26 bases separating them. The germline CDR1 and CDR2 sequences are MNHNY and SVGAGI (reference sequence). This CDR3 comprises 15 residues. The CDR3 here is CASSNKGRLTRLSFF. The CDR3 DNA reads as TGTGCCAGCAGCAACAAGGGACGGCTGACACGGCTGTCTTTCTTT.

This clonotype has a handful of counts. The V gene is TRBV7-3, the J gene TRBJ2-1, with a possible D match to TRBD2 (5 bases). Germline CDR1 SGHTA, CDR2 FQGTGA. CDR3 length: 15 amino acids. V shed 5 bases and J shed 8 bases, with 19 bases lying between them. The CDR3 protein is CASSNDALGVDEQFF. CDR3 nucleotides: TGTGCCAGCAGCAATGACGCCCTCGGGGTAGATGAGCAGTTCTTC. Full variable domain (outside the CDR3, taken from reference TRBV7-3 and TRBJ2-1): GAGVSQTPSNKVTEKGKYVELRCDPISGHTALYWYRQSLGQGPEFLIYFQGTGAADDSGLPNDRFFAVRPEGSVSTLKIQRTERGDSAVYLCASSNDALGVDEQFFGPGTRLTVL.

This chain connects TRBV18 to TRBJ1-1; tentatively, D is TRBD1 (6 bases). Trimming removed 2 bases from V and 0 bases from J, with 7 bases in between. The CDR3 is made up of 14 amino acids. Per the germline V gene, CDR1 is KGHSH and CDR2 is LQKENI. CDR3 loop: CASSPTGMNTEAFF. The DNA of the CDR3 is TGTGCCAGCTCACCAACAGGGATGAACACTGAAGCTTTCTTT.

There are many counts of this clonotype. The chain employs TRBV3-1 and TRBJ2-3; TRBD2 agrees at 10 bases. V was clipped by 1 base and J by 6 bases; unmatched bases: 10. Germline CDR1 reads LGHDT; CDR2 reads YNNKEL (reference sequence). This CDR3 is built from 17 residues. Here the CDR3 DNA reads TGTGCCAGCAGCCAAGTGCTTGAACTAGCGGGGCTCGATACGCAGTATTTT. It yields the protein CASSQVLELAGLDTQYF.

There are a few counts of this clonotype. This chain links TRBV6-5 with TRBJ1-2; D is unclear. There are 14 residues in the CDR3. The V end was cut by 3 bases, the J end by 0 bases, with 8 bases between. Looked up from germline, CDR1 is MNHEY and CDR2 is SVGAGI. The CDR3 protein is CASSYGRTNYGYTF. Written as DNA, the CDR3 is TGTGCCAGCAGTTATGGGCGAACTAACTATGGCTACACCTTC.

There are a few counts of this clonotype. The chain couples TRBV5-1 to TRBJ2-5; no clear D gene. V shed 4 bases and J shed 5 bases, with 6 bases lying between them. The CDR3 is 11 amino acids. The germline gives CDR1 SGHRS, CDR2 YFSETQ. The CDR3: CASSEVETQYF. The CDR3 coding sequence is TGCGCCAGCAGCGAGGTGGAGACCCAGTACTTC.

This clonotype was recorded at least ten times. V usage is TRBV20-1 and J usage is TRBJ2-1; 9 bases match TRBD2. CDR3 size: 14 residues. Looked up from germline, CDR1 is DFQATT and CDR2 is SNEGSKA (reference sequence). Trimming took 6 bases from V and 9 from J; bases not matched to a gene: 12. CDR3 sequence: CSAPPRTSDAEQFF. The CDR3 nucleotides are TGCAGTGCCCCTCCGAGGACTAGCGATGCTGAGCAGTTCTTC.

The genes are TRBV7-2 and TRBJ1-1; TRBD1 agrees at 8 bases. The CDR3 extends over 14 amino acids. Germline V lookup: CDR1 SGHTA, CDR2 FQGNSA. Unmatched junction bases numbered 4, after V lost 3 bases and J lost 4 bases. DNA for the CDR3: TGTGCCAGCAGCTTGAACAGGGGGGTCACTGAAGCTTTCTTT. Its protein is CASSLNRGVTEAFF.

This clonotype occurred a few times. The chain links TRBV14 to TRBJ2-3; D is possibly TRBD1 (6 bases). Germline values: CDR1 SGHDN, CDR2 FVKESK. Trimming took off 4 bases at V and 1 base at J, with 12 bases between the two ends. The CDR3 contains 15 residues. Written as DNA, the CDR3 is TGTGCCAGCAGCCGGGACATCAGGGGCACAGATACGCAGTATTTT. It specifies CASSRDIRGTDTQYF. Complete variable domain (other parts from reference TRBV14 and TRBJ2-3): EAGVTQFPSHSVIEKGQTVTLRCDPISGHDNLYWYRRVMGKEIKFLLHFVKESKQDESGMPNNRFLAERTGGTYSTLKVQPAELEDSGVYFCASSRDIRGTDTQYFGPGTRLTVL.

The chain couples TRBV2 to TRBJ1-1; D is undetermined. CDR3 size: 13 residues. Germline CDR1 reads SNHLY; CDR2 reads FYNNEI. Trimming took 8 bases from V and 2 from J, leaving 12 bases between them. The CDR3 DNA follows: TGTGCCAGCCGACTGGGAGTCAACACTGAAGCTTTCTTT. The encoded protein is CASRLGVNTEAFF.

The rearrangement uses TRBV5-1 and TRBJ2-7; D unresolved. This CDR3 is 14 amino acids long. V dropped 4 bases and J dropped 4 bases, with 15 bases sitting between them. Germline CDR1 is SGHRS and CDR2 is YFSETQ. CDR3 residues: CASSRPGIWYEQYV. DNA for the CDR3: TGCGCCAGCAGCCGCCCTGGTATCTGGTACGAGCAGTACGTC.